This record looks at one TCR beta chain sequence and its context. The antigen is undetermined. Produced via immunoSEQ multiplex PCR; TCRdb's table is partial and in-frame only. Of roughly 280,000 clones in the sample, 70% to 90% are singletons; the top ten hold more than 0.8%. The entry originates in a study of cytomegalovirus exposure and HLA in healthy donors. Findings and limits, study-wide: Overall, roughly 170 TCR beta chains were annotated as cytomegalovirus-associated.

The V and J ends lost 4 bases and 3 bases, in that order; junction bases with no gene match: 8. The germline V gene encodes CDR1 MNHNS and CDR2 SASEGT. CDR3 length: 17 amino acids. The chain is built from TRBV6-1 and TRBJ2-2; TRBD1 matches 10 bases. The receptor was isolated from a woman aged 18-30 years in good health and CMV-seronegative. The sequenced sample was PBMCs. The CDR3 DNA is TGTGCCAGCAGTGTGCTTATAGGGACAGGGGACACCGGGGAGCTGTTTTTT. It yields the protein CASSVLIGTGDTGELFF.